The clone carrying this TCR beta chain was observed many times. As yet, its antigen is unknown. The data are from a study of T-cell reconstitution after alpha-beta-depleted transplantation in children. The study's findings and limits: For some patients, TCRbeta diversity was high at day 60 because of recipient T cells and thymic progenitors that survived.

Unique molecular identifiers were incorporated when the TCRbeta library was constructed. TCRdb independently ran MiXCR on the PCR reads; one entry per CDR3 protein. The data show about 200,000 distinct CDR3 sequences, 6.6% seen once. The length of the CDR3 is 14 residues. Looked up from germline, CDR1 is SQVTM and CDR2 is ANQGSEA. V lost 7 bases to trimming and J lost 5 bases, with 20 bases between them. This clonotype was obtained from a boy between 2 and 10 years old with acute lymphoblastic leukemia, due to receive a stem cell transplant. Specimen: PBMCs, collected before TCRalphabeta/CD19-depleted stem cell transplant. The gene calls are TRBV29-1 and TRBJ1-1; D is perhaps TRBD1 (5 bases). The CDR3 region is CSAVGRSHGTEAFF. CDR3 DNA: TGCAGCGCCGTGGGGCGGTCCCACGGTACTGAAGCTTTCTTT.